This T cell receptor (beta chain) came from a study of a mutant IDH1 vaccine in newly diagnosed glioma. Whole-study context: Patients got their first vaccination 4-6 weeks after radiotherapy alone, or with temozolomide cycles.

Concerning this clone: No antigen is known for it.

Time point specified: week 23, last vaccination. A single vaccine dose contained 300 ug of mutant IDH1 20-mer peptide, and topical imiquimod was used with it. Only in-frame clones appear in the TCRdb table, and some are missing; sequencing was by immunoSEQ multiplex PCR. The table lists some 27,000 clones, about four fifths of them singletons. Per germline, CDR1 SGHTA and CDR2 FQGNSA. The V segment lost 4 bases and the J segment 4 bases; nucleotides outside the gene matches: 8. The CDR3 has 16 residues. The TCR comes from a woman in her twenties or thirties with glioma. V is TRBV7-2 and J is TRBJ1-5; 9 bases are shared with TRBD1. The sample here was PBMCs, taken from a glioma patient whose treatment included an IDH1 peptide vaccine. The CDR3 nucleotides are TGTGCCAGCAGCTCACAGGGGGCCGGGGAGAATCAGCCCCAGCATTTT. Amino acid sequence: CASSSQGAGENQPQHF.